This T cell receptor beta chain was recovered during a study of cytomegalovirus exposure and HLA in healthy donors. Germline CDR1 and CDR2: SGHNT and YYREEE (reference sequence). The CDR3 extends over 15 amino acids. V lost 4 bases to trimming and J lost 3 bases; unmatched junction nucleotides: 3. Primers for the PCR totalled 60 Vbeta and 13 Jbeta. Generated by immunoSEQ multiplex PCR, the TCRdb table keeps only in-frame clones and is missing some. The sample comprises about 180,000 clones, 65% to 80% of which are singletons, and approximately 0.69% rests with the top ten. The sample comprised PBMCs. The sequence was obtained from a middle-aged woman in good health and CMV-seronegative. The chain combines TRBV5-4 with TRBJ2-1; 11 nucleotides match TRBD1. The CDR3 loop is CASSPGTGGYNEQFF. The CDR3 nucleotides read TGTGCCAGCAGCCCCGGGACAGGGGGCTACAATGAGCAGTTCTTC.